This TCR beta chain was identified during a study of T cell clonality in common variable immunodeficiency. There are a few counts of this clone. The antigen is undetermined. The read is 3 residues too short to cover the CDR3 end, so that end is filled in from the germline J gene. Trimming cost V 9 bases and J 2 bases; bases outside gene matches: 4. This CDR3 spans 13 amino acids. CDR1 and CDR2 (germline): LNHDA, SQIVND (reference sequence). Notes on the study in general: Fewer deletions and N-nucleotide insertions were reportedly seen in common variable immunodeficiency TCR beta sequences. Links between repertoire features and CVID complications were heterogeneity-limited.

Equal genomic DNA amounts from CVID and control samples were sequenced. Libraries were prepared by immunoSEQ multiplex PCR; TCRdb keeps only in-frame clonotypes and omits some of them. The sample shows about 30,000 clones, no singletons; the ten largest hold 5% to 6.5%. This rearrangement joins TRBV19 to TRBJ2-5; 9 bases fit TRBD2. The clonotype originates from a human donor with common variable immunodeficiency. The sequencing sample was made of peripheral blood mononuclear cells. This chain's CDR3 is CASNSGGQETQYF. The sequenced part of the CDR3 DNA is TGTGCCAGCAATAGCGGGGGACAAGAGACC.